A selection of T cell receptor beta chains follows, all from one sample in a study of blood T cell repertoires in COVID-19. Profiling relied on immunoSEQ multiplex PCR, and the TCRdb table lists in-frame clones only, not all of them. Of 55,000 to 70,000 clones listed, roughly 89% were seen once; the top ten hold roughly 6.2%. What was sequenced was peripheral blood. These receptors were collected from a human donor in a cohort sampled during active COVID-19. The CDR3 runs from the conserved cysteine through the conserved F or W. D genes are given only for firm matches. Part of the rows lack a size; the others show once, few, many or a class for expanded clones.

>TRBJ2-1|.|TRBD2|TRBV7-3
TGTGCCAGCAGCCCCGGGACTAGCGGGAGTGGTGAGCAGTTCTTC
CASSPGTSGSGEQFF
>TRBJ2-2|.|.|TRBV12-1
TGTGCCAGCAGCTTTTGGAAACAGACGAACACCGGGGAGCTGTTTTTT
CASSFWKQTNTGELFF
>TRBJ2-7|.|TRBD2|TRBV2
TGTGCCAGCGCCTCGGGACTAGCGGGAGTCGACGAGCAGTACTTC
CASASGLAGVDEQYF
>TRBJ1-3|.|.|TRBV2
TGTGCCAGCGGGGAAAGGGGCATTGGAAACACCATATATTTT
CASGERGIGNTIYF
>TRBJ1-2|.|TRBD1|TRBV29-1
TGCAGCGTTGAACAAGGCTCGGGACAGGGGGACTATGGCTACACCTTC
CSVEQGSGQGDYGYTF
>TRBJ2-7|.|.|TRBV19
TGTGCCAGGGGCCCAAGAAAGCAGTACTTC
CARGPRKQYF
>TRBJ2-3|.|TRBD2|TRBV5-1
TGCGCCAGCAGCCCAGGTTATAGCGGGGGCACAGATACGCAGTATTTT
CASSPGYSGGTDTQYF
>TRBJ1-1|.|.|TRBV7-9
TGTGCCAGCAGCTTTCTTGAAGCGACTGAAGCTTTCTTT
CASSFLEATEAFF
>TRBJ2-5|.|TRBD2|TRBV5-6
TGTGCCAGCAGCTTGAGCGGGGGGTCCTGGGACAGCCAAGAGACCCAGTACTTC
CASSLSGGSWDSQETQYF
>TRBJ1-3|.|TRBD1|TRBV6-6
TGTGCCAGCAGCGGACAGGGGACTGGAAACACCATATATTTT
CASSGQGTGNTIYF
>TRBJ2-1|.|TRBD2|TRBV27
TGTGCCAGCAGTTCCGTCCTAGCGGGTTCCTACAATGAGCAGTTCTTC
CASSSVLAGSYNEQFF
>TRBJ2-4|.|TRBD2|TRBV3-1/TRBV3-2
TGTGCCAGCAGCCAAAGACTAGCGGGGGGGCCGAGGAACATTCAGTACTTC
CASSQRLAGGPRNIQYF
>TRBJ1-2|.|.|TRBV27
TGTGCCAGCGCGAGGACAGCCCACCCTAACTATGGCTACACCTTC
CASARTAHPNYGYTF
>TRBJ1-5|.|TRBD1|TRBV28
TGTGCCAGCAGTTTTTTTCCGGGACAGGGGAAAGATCAGCCCCAGCATTTT
CASSFFPGQGKDQPQHF
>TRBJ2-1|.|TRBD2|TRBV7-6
TGTGCCAGCAGCCTTACCCTTAGCGGGAGTCTCAACAATGAGCAGTTCTTC
CASSLTLSGSLNNEQFF
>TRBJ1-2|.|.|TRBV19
TGTGCCAGTAGTATAGAGGCAAGCTATGGCTACACCTTC
CASSIEASYGYTF
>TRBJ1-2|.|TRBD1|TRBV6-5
TGTGCCAGCAACCCAGGGGGGAACTATGGCTACACCTTC
CASNPGGNYGYTF
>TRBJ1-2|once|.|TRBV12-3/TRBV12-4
TGTGCCAGCAGCTGGGGACTTGGCTACACCTTC
CASSWGLGYTF
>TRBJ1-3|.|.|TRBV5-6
TGTGCCAGCAGCCCCAGAAGGGGGAGCTCTGGAAACACCATATATTTT
CASSPRRGSSGNTIYF
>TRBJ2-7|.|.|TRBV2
TGTGCCAGCACACCCCTAGCGCAAACCTACGAGCAGTACTTC
CASTPLAQTYEQYF
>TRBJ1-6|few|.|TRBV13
TGTGCCAGCAGCCAAAGGGAGGCTTCACCCCTCCACTTT
CASSQREASPLHF
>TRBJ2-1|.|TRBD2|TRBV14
TGTGCCAGCAGCCTCTTAAGTAGCGGGGGGATAGGGGAGCAGTTCTTC
CASSLLSSGGIGEQFF
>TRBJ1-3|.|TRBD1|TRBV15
TGTGCCACCAGCAGAGAGGGGACAGGGAGTCCCACCATATATTTT
CATSREGTGSPTIYF
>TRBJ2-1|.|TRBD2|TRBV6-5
TGTGCCAGCAGTACTAGCGGGTCCTACAATGAGCAGTTCTTC
CASSTSGSYNEQFF
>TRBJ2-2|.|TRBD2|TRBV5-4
TGTGCCAGCAGCACTGGAGGACTAGCGGGTCCCGGGGAGCTGTTTTTT
CASSTGGLAGPGELFF
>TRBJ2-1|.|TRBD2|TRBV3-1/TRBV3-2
TGTGCCAGCAGCCAAGGTTGGGTTAGCGGGGCGTCGGGTGAGCAGTTCTTC
CASSQGWVSGASGEQFF
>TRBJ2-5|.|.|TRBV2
TGTGCCAGCAGCCCGAGGGACTCGTCTCAAGAGACCCAGTACTTC
CASSPRDSSQETQYF
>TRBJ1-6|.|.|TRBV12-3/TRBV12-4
TGTGCCAGCAGACGTACTGGGAGAGGGCCCCTCCACTTT
CASRRTGRGPLHF
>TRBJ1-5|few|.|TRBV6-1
TGTGCCAGCATTGAACAGGGAACCAATCAGCCCCAGCATTTT
CASIEQGTNQPQHF
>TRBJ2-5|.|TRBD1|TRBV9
TGTGCCAGCAGCGTAGAGACAGGGGAGACCCAGTACTTC
CASSVETGETQYF
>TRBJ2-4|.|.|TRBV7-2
TGTGCCAGCAGCTCCCCCTACAGGGATGGGGCGGGCATTCAGTACTTC
CASSSPYRDGAGIQYF
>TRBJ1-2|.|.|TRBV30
TGTGCCTGGGCGGGGTCAAACTTGGGAGGCTACACCTTC
CAWAGSNLGGYTF
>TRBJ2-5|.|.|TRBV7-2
TGTGCCAGCAGCCAGTTAGGTGGAGGGCCCATGGCCCAGTACTTC
CASSQLGGGPMAQYF
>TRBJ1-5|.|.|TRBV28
TGTGCCAGCAGTTTCGAACAGGACCTTAGCAATCAGCCCCAGCATTTT
CASSFEQDLSNQPQHF
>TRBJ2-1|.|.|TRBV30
TGTGCCTGGAGTACGCGAGGGGGTGGGGAGCAGTTCTTC
CAWSTRGGGEQFF
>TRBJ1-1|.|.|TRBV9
TGTGCCAGTACAGAGTTTAGGGGATCTGAAGCTTTCTTT
CASTEFRGSEAFF
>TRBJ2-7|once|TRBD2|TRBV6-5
TGTGCCAGCAGTTACGCTAGCGGACCTACCTACGAGCAGTACTTC
CASSYASGPTYEQYF
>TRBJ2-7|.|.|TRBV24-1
TGTGCCACCAGTGACACGACAGCACCCTACGAGCAGTACTTC
CATSDTTAPYEQYF
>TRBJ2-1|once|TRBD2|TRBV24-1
TGTGCCACCAGTGATCCCGGGCAGGGAGGGGACAATGAGCAGTTCTTC
CATSDPGQGGDNEQFF
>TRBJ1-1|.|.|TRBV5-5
TGTGCCAGCAGGCTTAGAACAGGGATTGGCACTGAAGCTTTCTTT
CASRLRTGIGTEAFF
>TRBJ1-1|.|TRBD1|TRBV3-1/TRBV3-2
TGTGCCAGCAGCCAAAGGCGGGGGACAGGGGTGGGGAACACTGAAGCTTTCTTT
CASSQRRGTGVGNTEAFF
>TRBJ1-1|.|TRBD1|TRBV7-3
TGTGCCAGCAGTCGACAGGGGAACACTGAAGCTTTCTTT
CASSRQGNTEAFF
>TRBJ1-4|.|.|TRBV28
TGTGCCAGCAGAACAGGGAGGGCTAATGAAAAACTGTTTTTT
CASRTGRANEKLFF
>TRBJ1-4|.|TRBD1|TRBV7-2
TGTGCCAGCAGTTGGGGACAGAATGAAAAACTGTTTTTT
CASSWGQNEKLFF
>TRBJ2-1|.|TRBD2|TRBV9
TGTGCCAGCAGCGACCGTTGGGGGGGTCTTGAGCAGTTCTTC
CASSDRWGGLEQFF
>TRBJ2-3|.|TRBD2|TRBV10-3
TGTGCCATCAGTCGACTAGCGGGAACAGATACGCAGTATTTT
CAISRLAGTDTQYF